These 15 T cell receptor beta chains were sequenced from one sample in a study of CD8 T cells in ankylosing spondylitis. Whole-study findings and limits: Several highly homologous variants made up a TCR beta motif, and this motif appeared characteristic of ankylosing spondylitis blood.

For these TCRs, the target antigens are not known. TCRdb recomputed calls from the 5' RACE reads with MiXCR, one row per CDR3 protein. The profile shows some 840,000 distinct CDR3 sequences, 12% of them singletons. The specimen was blood, either unsorted or a sorted T cell fraction (not recorded which). These receptors originate from a male donor with ankylosing spondylitis.

This clonotype was counted ten times or more. DNA of the CDR3: TGCGCCAGCAGCTTGTTGCAGGGGAACAACTATGGCTACACCTTC. As protein: CASSLLQGNNYGYTF. The chain has TRBV5-1 and TRBJ1-2; D is possibly TRBD1 (6 bases). CDR3 length equals 15 residues. The V end lost 1 base, the J end lost 2 bases, and 12 bases lay between the germline ends. Germline lookup yields CDR1 SGHRS and CDR2 YFSETQ.

This clonotype was found a few times. The chain employs TRBV12-5 and TRBJ1-1; the D is unclear. The CDR3 contains 13 residues. Trimming took 4 bases from V and 2 from J, leaving 8 bases between them. Germline loops: CDR1 LGHNT, CDR2 FRNRAP. CDR3 protein: CASGSQANTEAFF. The DNA of the CDR3 is TGTGCTAGTGGTTCCCAGGCCAACACTGAAGCTTTCTTT.

V and J are TRBV7-9 and TRBJ2-7; 9 bases line up with TRBD1. This CDR3 region has 15 residues. With V trimmed by 1 base and J by 3 bases, 4 bases remained unmatched. The germline CDR1 and CDR2 sequences are SEHNR and FQNEAQ (reference sequence). CDR3 bases: TGTGCCAGCAGCTTAGACCCGGGACAGGGCTACGAGCAGTACTTC. Its translation: CASSLDPGQGYEQYF.

The rearrangement joins TRBV4-1 to TRBJ2-1; no firm D call. Germline V gene sequence: CDR1 MGHRA, CDR2 YSYEKL. The CDR3 is made up of 16 amino acids. V lost 6 bases and J lost 5, with 20 bases in between. The CDR3 is CASRLETSLSHNEQFF. The CDR3 DNA reads TGCGCCAGCAGACTGGAGACATCCCTATCACACAATGAGCAGTTCTTC.

Many counts were recorded for this clonotype. CDR3 amino acids: CSARDSYNQPQHF. CDR3 nucleotide sequence: TGCAGTGCTAGAGATTCGTACAATCAGCCCCAGCATTTT. The chain carries TRBV20-1 and TRBJ1-5; D gene ambiguous. The CDR3 is 13 amino acids. Germline assignment: CDR1 DFQATT and CDR2 SNEGSKA (reference sequence). The V end lost 0 bases, the J end lost 3 bases, and 6 bases lay between the germline ends.

The V gene is TRBV7-8, the J gene TRBJ1-5, with D possibly TRBD1 on 6 matching bases. This CDR3 has 15 amino acids. Trimming stripped 5 bases from V and 7 bases from J, with 18 bases between. In germline, CDR1 is SGHVS, CDR2 FQNEAQ. CDR3 amino acids: CASSTPQGREQPQHF. The CDR3 coding sequence is TGTGCCAGCAGCACTCCCCAGGGGAGGGAACAGCCCCAGCATTTT.

The V gene is TRBV12-3 or TRBV12-4, the J gene TRBJ2-1; no reliable D call. V was clipped by 5 bases and J by 5 bases, with 10 bases between them. This CDR3 contains 13 residues. The CDR3 sequence: CASSLTWNNEQFF. The CDR3 bases are TGTGCCAGCAGTCTCACATGGAACAATGAGCAGTTCTTC.

The V call is TRBV20-1, the J call TRBJ2-1; 11 nucleotides match TRBD2. Germline V gene lookup returns CDR1 DFQATT and CDR2 SNEGSKA (reference sequence). V lost 6 bases, J lost 2 bases, and 6 bases stayed unmatched. The CDR3 spans 15 residues. The DNA for the CDR3 is TGCAGTGCCGCCGGGACTAGCGGAACCTACAATGAGCAGTTCTTC. It specifies CSAAGTSGTYNEQFF.

Worth noting for this clonotype: Sequence at one end of the junction differs from germline and may be a read error. V usage is TRBV7-2 and J usage is TRBJ2-7; 10 nucleotides align to TRBD1. This CDR3 is 14 amino acids long. CDR1 is SGHTA and CDR2 is FQGNSA in the germline V gene. The CDR3 region has the DNA TGTGCCAGCAGCTACGAGGGACAGGGGACCACGAGAGAGTTC. Protein product: CASSYEGQGTTREF.

This clonotype was counted many times. The chain couples TRBV5-1 to TRBJ2-7; D is perhaps TRBD2 (5 bases). The CDR3 spans 11 residues. V was trimmed by 5 bases and J by 5 bases, leaving 8 bases between them. Germline CDR1 SGHRS, CDR2 YFSETQ. CDR3 bases: TGCGCCAGCAGACTAGGCGACGAGCAGTACTTC. Translating it yields CASRLGDEQYF.

This clonotype showed up many times. The gene calls are TRBV20-1 and TRBJ1-2; D might be TRBD1 (5 bases). The V gene lost 0 bases and the J gene lost 2 bases, with 7 bases spanning the gap. Germline V gene data show CDR1 as DFQATT and CDR2 as SNEGSKA (reference sequence). This CDR3 spans 13 amino acids. The CDR3 reads CSARDGGNYGYTF. The CDR3 DNA reads TGCAGTGCTAGAGATGGGGGGAACTATGGCTACACCTTC.

In its sample, this clonotype was seen many times. The chain has TRBV29-1 and TRBJ2-1; 12 positions agree with TRBD2. Germline CDR1 is SQVTM and CDR2 is ANQGSEA. This CDR3 spans 16 amino acids. Losses at the gene ends were 7 bases for V and 9 bases for J; bases not matched to a gene: 16. The chain's CDR3 is CSAQDRASGRAGEQFF. DNA of the CDR3: TGCAGCGCCCAGGACAGGGCTAGCGGGAGGGCCGGTGAGCAGTTCTTC.

This clonotype occurred a few times. The chain has TRBV5-1 and TRBJ2-1; D gene unclear. Trimming took off 6 bases at V and 0 bases at J, with 16 bases between the two ends. The V gene's germline CDR1 is SGHRS and CDR2 YFSETQ. There are 16 residues in the CDR3. In nucleotides, the CDR3 is TGCGCCAGCACGCTAATTCCGGGTAGCTCCTACAATGAGCAGTTCTTC. Translated, it gives CASTLIPGSSYNEQFF.

V gene TRBV25-1 combines with J gene TRBJ2-5; a weak D match, TRBD1 (5 bases). The CDR3 sequence is 12 residues long. With 5 bases removed from V and 6 bases from J, the gap between germline ends came to 10 bases. The V gene's germline CDR1 is MGHDK and CDR2 SYGVNS. DNA of the CDR3: TGTGCCAGCAGTTCCAGGGCGAAGACCCAGTACTTC. Translation gives CASSSRAKTQYF.

This clonotype was recorded a few times. The genes are TRBV5-1 and TRBJ1-6; D gene uncertain. CDR3 length: 15 residues. Per the germline V gene, CDR1 is SGHRS and CDR2 is YFSETQ. With 4 bases removed from V and 7 bases from J, the gap between germline ends came to 15 bases. The CDR3: CASSPGSLVNSPLHF. The CDR3 DNA reads as TGCGCCAGCAGCCCGGGTTCGTTGGTGAATTCACCCCTCCACTTT.